The clone carrying this T cell receptor (delta chain) was found a few times. A far larger clone is a single base away, which makes a read error likely. The data originate from a study of gamma-delta chains in newborns, infants, children. About the study: Polyclonal expansion of innate γδ T cells after birth follows microbial exposure.

Looked up from germline, CDR1 is GEAIGNYY and CDR2 is EKD. The CDR3 consists of 19 residues. TCRdb reanalysed the reads via CATT. The sample lists about 4,500 delta-chain clones, about 3.1% occurring once. The gene calls are TRDV2 and TRDJ3, with 7 bases matching TRDD3. The sequenced material came from blood. The TCR comes from a child who was a newborn, infant or young child, either healthy, febrile or measles-vaccinated (not recorded which). CDR3 region: CACDTGGYVPSWDTRLMFF. CDR3 DNA sequence: TGTGCCTGTGACACCGGAGGATACGTTCCCTCCTGGGACACCCGACTGATGTTTTTC.